The 14 T cell receptor beta chains below all came from one sample that was sequenced in a study of beta chain features in type 1 diabetes. Broader study findings: Researchers report that Type 1 diabetes patients had moderately but significantly shorter TCRB CDR3s across all four CD4+ subsets.

For these TCRs, the target antigens are not known. The sequenced template was cDNA made from the entire isolated RNA. Profiling relied on immunoSEQ multiplex PCR, and the TCRdb table lists in-frame clones only, not all of them. The table includes fewer than 450,000 clones, roughly 13% detected once. Sequenced: naive CD4+ T cells from blood. Receptors originate from a woman under 30 with type 1 diabetes.

The V call is TRBV12-5, the J call TRBJ2-5; possible D gene TRBD2, 7 bases. Germline assignment: CDR1 LGHNT and CDR2 FRNRAP. The CDR3 contains 16 residues. With 4 bases removed from V and 5 bases from J, the gap between germline ends came to 20 bases. The CDR3 coding sequence is TGTGCTAGTGGTTCAGCAATAGGGGGGGTACGGGAGACCCAGTACTTC. Its translation is CASGSAIGGVRETQYF.

The rearrangement uses TRBV30 and TRBJ1-1, with 8 bases fitting TRBD1. The CDR3 covers 17 residues. V was pared by 0 bases and J by 1 base, with 10 bases of the junction left unmatched. The germline V gene has CDR1 GTSNPN and CDR2 SVGIG (reference sequence). This chain's CDR3 is CAWSVGPWDRKNTEAFF. For the CDR3, the DNA is TGTGCCTGGAGTGTAGGCCCTTGGGACAGGAAGAACACTGAAGCTTTCTTT.

Only a few counts were recorded for this clone. The J gene is TRBJ2-7, the V gene TRBV6-5; the match to TRBD2 covers 7 bases. V shed 8 bases and J 0 bases; nucleotides not matched to a gene: 7. The CDR3 runs to 14 residues. Germline V lookup: CDR1 MNHEY, CDR2 SVGAGI. The CDR3 bases are TGTGCCAGCCGGAGGGAGGGTATCTCCTACGAGCAGTACTTC. It encodes CASRREGISYEQYF.

The V and J genes are TRBV28 and TRBJ2-4; 7 bases line up with TRBD2. CDR1 and CDR2 (germline): MDHEN, SYDVKM. The V and J ends lost 6 bases and 1 base, in that order; junction bases with no gene match: 9. The CDR3 extends over 16 amino acids. CDR3 in amino acids: CASSMSGARAKNIQYF. CDR3 nucleotides: TGTGCCAGCAGCATGAGCGGGGCGCGGGCCAAAAACATTCAGTACTTC. The entire variable domain, with the rest obtained from reference TRBV28 and TRBJ2-4, is as follows: DVKVTQSSRYLVKRTGEKVFLECVQDMDHENMFWYRQDPGLGLRLIYFSYDVKMKEKGDIPEGYSVSREKKERFSLILESASTNQTSMYLCASSMSGARAKNIQYFGAGTRLSVL.

The rearrangement links TRBV2 to TRBJ2-7; 7 nucleotides align to TRBD1. CDR3 length: 14 amino acids. V lost 7 bases and J lost 3; bases outside the gene matches: 9. From germline, CDR1 is SNHLY and CDR2 FYNNEI. The CDR3 DNA reads as TGTGCCAGCACCTTAAGGGACAGAGGCTACGAGCAGTACTTC. Its translation is CASTLRDRGYEQYF.

V gene TRBV18 combines with J gene TRBJ1-5; tentatively, D is TRBD1 (6 bases). The length of the CDR3 is 14 residues. Germline V lookup: CDR1 KGHSH, CDR2 LQKENI. The ends were cut back, 5 bases at V and 5 bases at J, with 13 bases in the middle. CDR3 sequence (DNA): TGTGCCAGCTCAACAGGGAGTGGATATCAGCCCCAGCATTTT. It yields the protein CASSTGSGYQPQHF.

This chain uses TRBV18 with TRBJ1-1; no clear D gene. V lost 1 base and J lost 4, with 7 bases in between. The CDR3 sequence is 13 residues long. Germline V gene lookup returns CDR1 KGHSH and CDR2 LQKENI. DNA for the CDR3: TGTGCCAGCTCACCACTGATGAGCACTGAAGCTTTCTTT. The encoded protein is CASSPLMSTEAFF.

The rearrangement uses TRBV4-1 and TRBJ1-2; a possible D gene is TRBD1 (5 bases). Germline V gene lookup returns CDR1 MGHRA and CDR2 YSYEKL. CDR3 length equals 13 residues. Trimming removed 4 bases at V and 2 bases at J, with 8 bases between. The CDR3 here is CASSPGGNYGYTF. The CDR3 coding sequence is TGCGCCAGCAGCCCGGGGGGAAACTATGGCTACACCTTC.

The rearrangement joins TRBV25-1 to TRBJ2-1; no clear D gene. Trimming left V 1 base short and J 3 bases short, with 7 bases between. The CDR3 sequence is 14 residues long. Germline V gene sequence: CDR1 MGHDK, CDR2 SYGVNS. The CDR3 loop is CASSESASYNEQFF. The CDR3 DNA reads as TGTGCCAGCAGTGAATCGGCTAGCTACAATGAGCAGTTCTTC.

The rearrangement joins TRBV18 to TRBJ2-1; D perhaps matches TRBD2 (5 bases). This CDR3 is built from 12 residues. Trimming shortened V by 4 bases and J by 12 bases, and 13 bases separated the two germline ends. Germline CDR1 and CDR2: KGHSH and LQKENI. The CDR3: CASSRADEGQFF. The DNA for the CDR3 is TGTGCCAGCTCACGGGCTGACGAGGGGCAGTTCTTC.

The sample holds a few counts of this clone. CDR3 coding DNA: TGTGCCAGCGTCCTAGAGGGCCGTGGTGAGCAGTACTTC. Its protein product is CASVLEGRGEQYF. The chain combines TRBV28 with TRBJ2-7, with TRBD2 as a possible D gene (5 bases). Between the trimmed V and J ends, which lost 8 bases and 7 bases, there was a span of 18 bases. Germline V gene sequence: CDR1 MDHEN, CDR2 SYDVKM. This CDR3 comprises 13 residues.

The rearrangement joins TRBV18 to TRBJ2-1, with 10 bases lining up with TRBD2. The germline V gene encodes CDR1 KGHSH and CDR2 LQKENI. With 2 bases clipped from V and 6 bases from J, the junction kept 7 bases outside the gene matches. The CDR3 totals 16 residues. The CDR3 loop is CASSPFSGRNGNEQFF. The CDR3 DNA is TGTGCCAGCTCACCATTTAGCGGGAGGAACGGCAATGAGCAGTTCTTC.

The J gene is TRBJ1-5, the V gene TRBV18, with D possibly matching TRBD1 (5 bases). Germline CDR1 and CDR2: KGHSH and LQKENI. CDR3 length: 14 residues. Trimming cost V 3 bases and J 7 bases, with 13 bases left between them. The CDR3 region is CASSPGGSGQPQHF. CDR3 nucleotide sequence: TGTGCCAGCTCACCCGGGGGGTCAGGCCAGCCCCAGCATTTT.

V and J are TRBV20-1 and TRBJ1-2; no reliable D call. The V end was cut by 2 bases, the J end by 7 bases, with 8 bases between. This CDR3 spans 11 amino acids. CDR1 and CDR2 from the germline V gene are DFQATT and SNEGSKA (reference sequence). The CDR3 DNA reads as TGCAGTGCTAGAATGGAGGGTGGCTACACCTTC. It yields the protein CSARMEGGYTF.